This note documents a single T cell receptor beta chain sequence. The CDR3 is 13 amino acids. Germline V lookup: CDR1 LGHDT, CDR2 YNNKEL (reference sequence). Trimming pared 6 bases from V and 5 bases from J, leaving 13 bases between. A Seattle source enrolled patients during active infection and followed them longitudinally. The sample belongs to a study of blood T cell repertoires in COVID-19. Study-level information: Sites across the United States, Italy and Spain contributed samples from acute and convalescent COVID-19.

Original data processing: Estimation of nucleated cell counts was performed using reference gene primer amplification. The protocol was immunoSEQ multiplex PCR, while the TCRdb copy is restricted to in-frame clones and leaves out a portion. That table furnishes V, J and clone size, whereas the DNA furnished D and trimming. The sample includes roughly 100,000 clones, 87% seen only once; the top ten take more than 4.5%. The sequence came from a woman between 50 and 59 years old with COVID-19, enrolled during active disease. Sequencing was performed on peripheral blood. The V gene is TRBV3-1 (or the pseudogene TRBV3-2), the J gene TRBJ2-5, with a possible D match to TRBD2 (6 bases). This chain's CDR3 is CASRNSGGETQYF. Here the CDR3 DNA reads TGTGCCAGCAGGAACAGCGGAGGGGAGACCCAGTACTTC.